This TCR beta chain was identified during a study of T cell clonotyping in hematopoietic cell transplantation. Whole-study results and caveats: After transplant, recipient diversity fell while pathologically expanded clonotypes grew through day 180. Few recipient clonotypes overlapped donors; over 97% were de novo at given depth.

Trimming removed 7 bases from V and 2 bases from J, with 16 bases in between. The CDR3 spans 15 residues. The germline CDR1 and CDR2 sequences are SGHVS and FQNEAQ. Recipient blood drawn about 28 days pretransplant and days 30, 100, 180 after. Repertoires were generated with immunoSEQ multiplex PCR, while TCRdb's copy carries only in-frame clones and drops some. This sample yields 9,500 to 11,000 clones, of which around 79% are seen a single time; 8.5% belongs to the top ten. Concerning this clone itself: Its antigen is currently unknown.

The sequenced sample was PBMCs, obtained 30 days after allogeneic stem cell transplant. The TCR was taken from a female patient aged 40 to 50 who had an allogeneic stem cell transplant from a related donor, so T cells may come from the graft donor. Some clones in this sample may be carry-over from other donors' samples. The rearrangement uses TRBV7-8 and TRBJ2-3; TRBD2 might be the D (7 bases). The CDR3 loop is CASIRGGGFTDTQYF. DNA of the CDR3: TGTGCCAGCATCCGGGGAGGGGGGTTCACAGATACGCAGTATTTT. Full variable domain (remainder filled in from reference TRBV7-8 and TRBJ2-3): GAGVSQSPRYKVAKRGQDVALRCDPISGHVSLFWYQQALGQGPEFLTYFQNEAQLDKSGLPSDRFFAERPEGSVSTLKIQRTQQEDSAVYLCASIRGGGFTDTQYFGPGTRLTVL.